A selection of T cell receptor beta chains follows, all from one sample in a study of metastatic and nonmetastatic thyroid tumors. TCRdb recomputed clones from the PCR reads via MiXCR. The repertoire consists of about 4,300 clones, with approximately 32% occurring once and the leading ten covering roughly 19%. The sample taken for sequencing was adjacent normal tissue. The receptors originated from a female donor with papillary thyroid cancer or a benign thyroid nodule (not recorded which). Some clones in this sample may be carry-over from other donors' samples. Each CDR3 is given with its conserved first and last residue. The D gene is left open where the match is weak. Not every row has a clone size; where given, it reads once, few, many or a size class.

J: TRBJ2-3
D: TRBD2
V: TRBV20-1
size: -
DNA: TGCAGTGCTAGAGGCGGACTAGCGGCATACACAGATACGCAGTATTTT
CDR3: CSARGGLAAYTDTQYF

J: TRBJ2-1
D: TRBD2
V: TRBV7-3
size: few
DNA: TGTGCCAGCAGCTTACTAGCGGGAGATGGAAATGAGCAGTTCTTC
CDR3: CASSLLAGDGNEQFF

J: TRBJ2-2
D: -
V: TRBV28
size: -
DNA: TGTGCCAGCAGTTTGGGTAACACCGGGGAGCTGTTTTTT
CDR3: CASSLGNTGELFF

J: TRBJ2-7
D: -
V: TRBV7-2
size: once
DNA: TGTGCCAGCAGCTTCCGGCAAGCGTGGGAGCAGTACTTC
CDR3: CASSFRQAWEQYF

J: TRBJ1-1
D: -
V: TRBV27
size: large
DNA: TGTGCCAGCAGTTTACAGGCCGAGGCCGAAGCTTTCTTT
CDR3: CASSLQAEAEAFF

J: TRBJ2-7
D: -
V: TRBV6-1
size: few
DNA: TGTGCCAGCAGTCCCGACAGATTTCCCTCCTACGAGCAGTACTTC
CDR3: CASSPDRFPSYEQYF

J: TRBJ1-5
D: -
V: TRBV19
size: -
DNA: TGTGCCAGTAGTAGGGCGGCGGGGCAGCCCCAGCATTTT
CDR3: CASSRAAGQPQHF

J: TRBJ2-7
D: TRBD2
V: TRBV9
size: medium-sized
DNA: TGTGCCAGCAGCCCAGCGGGGTCCCTCTCCTACGAGCAGTACTTC
CDR3: CASSPAGSLSYEQYF

J: TRBJ2-3
D: TRBD1
V: TRBV6-7
size: -
DNA: TGTGCCAGCAGTTCGCCTCTCGGGACAGGGATCGTTGGCCCTGGGGTCACGTCCACAGATACGCAGTATTTT
CDR3: CASSSPLGTGIVGPGVTSTDTQYF

J: TRBJ1-1
D: -
V: TRBV28
size: -
DNA: TGTGCCAGCAGTCATAAACCGGGGAACACTGAAGCTTTCTTT
CDR3: CASSHKPGNTEAFF

J: TRBJ2-1
D: TRBD2
V: TRBV19
size: -
DNA: TGTGCCAGTGCGGGCTGGGGGGGAGAGGAGCAGTTCTTC
CDR3: CASAGWGGEEQFF

J: TRBJ1-1
D: -
V: TRBV19
size: -
DNA: TGTGCCAGTAGCAGACAGGTGGAGAGCACTGAAGCTTTCTTT
CDR3: CASSRQVESTEAFF

J: TRBJ2-3
D: -
V: TRBV4-2
size: -
DNA: TGTGCCAGCAGTGGCGGGCGGGTCGGATCGGAGGATACGCAGTATTTT
CDR3: CASSGGRVGSEDTQYF

J: TRBJ1-2
D: -
V: TRBV5-1
size: -
DNA: TGCGCCAGCAGCTTCGGGCAGCTCTATGGCTACACCTTC
CDR3: CASSFGQLYGYTF

J: TRBJ2-2
D: TRBD1
V: TRBV5-1
size: -
DNA: TGCGCCAGCAGCCGGGACAGGGGGAACACCGGGGAGCTGTTTTTT
CDR3: CASSRDRGNTGELFF

J: TRBJ1-1
D: -
V: TRBV7-3
size: few
DNA: TGTGCCAGCAGCTCTACAGGAACGGATGAAGCTTTCTTT
CDR3: CASSSTGTDEAFF

J: TRBJ1-1
D: -
V: TRBV6-1
size: -
DNA: TGTGCCAGCAGTGGGGACAAGAACACTGAAGCTTTCTTT
CDR3: CASSGDKNTEAFF

J: TRBJ2-2
D: TRBD2
V: TRBV28
size: few
DNA: TGTGCCAGCAGTTCGACTAGCGGGAGGTTGGGCACCGGGGAGCTGTTTTTT
CDR3: CASSSTSGRLGTGELFF

J: TRBJ2-7
D: -
V: TRBV27
size: -
DNA: TGTGCCAGCAGTTTAGGGCAGGGGAAGGCCTACGAGCAGTACTTC
CDR3: CASSLGQGKAYEQYF

J: TRBJ2-2
D: -
V: TRBV6-5
size: few
DNA: TGTGCCAGCAGTTACGTCGAGGGGGCCGGGGAGCTGTTTTTT
CDR3: CASSYVEGAGELFF

J: TRBJ2-3
D: TRBD2
V: TRBV6-2/TRBV6-3
size: few
DNA: TGTGCCAGCAGTCTACTAGCGGGAGGGAGAGATACGCAGTATTTT
CDR3: CASSLLAGGRDTQYF

J: TRBJ1-1
D: TRBD1
V: TRBV19
size: few
DNA: TGTGCCAGTTCCTACAGGGGTTCAAACACTGAAGCTTTCTTT
CDR3: CASSYRGSNTEAFF

J: TRBJ1-6
D: -
V: TRBV12-3/TRBV12-4
size: few
DNA: TGTGCCAGCAGTTTAGAATCACCCCTCCACTTT
CDR3: CASSLESPLHF

J: TRBJ2-7
D: -
V: TRBV20-1
size: -
DNA: TGCAGTGCGTGGGACGTCTACTCCTACGAGCAGTACTTC
CDR3: CSAWDVYSYEQYF

J: TRBJ2-2
D: -
V: TRBV29-1
size: -
DNA: TGCAGCGTTGGGAGTTCGAACACCGGGGAGCTGTTTTTT
CDR3: CSVGSSNTGELFF

J: TRBJ1-2
D: -
V: TRBV2
size: -
DNA: TGTGCCAGCAGTGATTTGGGGGGATCCTATGGCTACACCTTC
CDR3: CASSDLGGSYGYTF

J: TRBJ1-5
D: -
V: TRBV6-2/TRBV6-3
size: few
DNA: TGTGCCAGCACCTCGAGGGTTGGAAGGGACCGGCCCCAGCATTTT
CDR3: CASTSRVGRDRPQHF

J: TRBJ1-5
D: TRBD1
V: TRBV6-2/TRBV6-3
size: large
DNA: TGTGCCAGCAGGGGACAGTCGTATAGCAATCAGCCCCAGCATTTT
CDR3: CASRGQSYSNQPQHF

J: TRBJ1-6
D: -
V: TRBV9
size: -
DNA: TGTGCCAGCAGCGTTGAGAGCTCCTATAATTCACCCCTCCACTTT
CDR3: CASSVESSYNSPLHF

J: TRBJ2-4
D: TRBD1
V: TRBV19
size: -
DNA: TGTGCCAGTAGTCGGATCGACAGGGCGATAGCCAAAAACATTCAGTACTTC
CDR3: CASSRIDRAIAKNIQYF

J: TRBJ2-2
D: -
V: TRBV6-4
size: large
DNA: TGTGCCACCAGCTCCAACCTCGGCACCGGGGAGCTGTTTTTT
CDR3: CATSSNLGTGELFF

J: TRBJ1-1
D: -
V: TRBV10-3
size: few
DNA: TGTGCCATCAGTGAGTCACAGGGCCAGAACACTGAAGCTTTCTTT
CDR3: CAISESQGQNTEAFF

J: TRBJ2-1
D: -
V: TRBV20-1
size: -
DNA: TGCAGTGCTAGAGACGACGGGGGCAGGGGTCCCCTATCCTACAATGAGCAGTTCTTC
CDR3: CSARDDGGRGPLSYNEQFF

J: TRBJ2-7
D: -
V: TRBV11-2
size: -
DNA: TGTGCCAGCAGCCCCCGGGCCGCAGGTACTAGGGACGAGCAGTACTTC
CDR3: CASSPRAAGTRDEQYF

J: TRBJ1-4
D: -
V: TRBV7-2
size: once
DNA: TGTGCCAGCAGCTTCGTCCAGGGGAATGAAAAACTGTTTTTT
CDR3: CASSFVQGNEKLFF

J: TRBJ2-5
D: TRBD1
V: TRBV27
size: large
DNA: TGTGCCAGCAGTTTAATCGGGACAGAGAGGACCCAGTACTTC
CDR3: CASSLIGTERTQYF

J: TRBJ1-5
D: TRBD1
V: TRBV19
size: -
DNA: TGTGCCAGTACTCGGACAGGGGTAGTTCAGCCCCAGCATTTT
CDR3: CASTRTGVVQPQHF

J: TRBJ2-1
D: TRBD2
V: TRBV6-2/TRBV6-3
size: -
DNA: TGTGCCAGCACCCCCGGGTTGGGACTAGCGGCCCTCGGGGACAATGAGCAGTTCTTC
CDR3: CASTPGLGLAALGDNEQFF

J: TRBJ2-2
D: TRBD2
V: TRBV12-3/TRBV12-4
size: few
DNA: TGTGCCAGCACCCGACTAGCGGGAGACACCGGGGAGCTGTTTTTT
CDR3: CASTRLAGDTGELFF

J: TRBJ2-2
D: -
V: TRBV7-9
size: medium-sized
DNA: TGTGCCAGCAGCTCGGGACAATTCACCGGGGAGCTGTTTTTT
CDR3: CASSSGQFTGELFF

J: TRBJ1-5
D: -
V: TRBV3-1
size: hyperexpanded
DNA: TGTGCCAGCAGCCAAGATTTTGGCAGGGGAGGCCAGCCCCAGCATTTT
CDR3: CASSQDFGRGGQPQHF

J: TRBJ2-7
D: -
V: TRBV7-2
size: once
DNA: TGTGCCAGCAGCTTAGCGGGGGGATGGGACATGGTCAACGAGCAGTACTTC
CDR3: CASSLAGGWDMVNEQYF

J: TRBJ2-1
D: TRBD2
V: TRBV28
size: -
DNA: TGTGCCAGCAATCGCGGGAGGTCCTACAATGAGCAGTTCTTC
CDR3: CASNRGRSYNEQFF

J: TRBJ2-5
D: -
V: TRBV6-1
size: large
DNA: TGTGCCAGCAGTGAAGGGGGTGGTGAATTCCAAGAGACCCAGTACTTC
CDR3: CASSEGGGEFQETQYF

J: TRBJ2-5
D: -
V: TRBV7-6
size: -
DNA: TGTGCCAGCAGCTTATCCCCGGGCCCACAAGAGACCCAGTACTTC
CDR3: CASSLSPGPQETQYF

J: TRBJ2-2
D: -
V: TRBV3-1
size: once
DNA: TGTGCCAGCAGCCAAGGCGGAACCGGGGAGCTGTTTTTT
CDR3: CASSQGGTGELFF

J: TRBJ2-1
D: -
V: TRBV7-9
size: -
DNA: TGTGCCAGCAGCCACAGGGATGATGAGCAGTTCTTC
CDR3: CASSHRDDEQFF

J: TRBJ1-2
D: -
V: TRBV6-1
size: few
DNA: TGTGCCAGCTCCCTTCCAGGGATTTATGGCTACACCTTC
CDR3: CASSLPGIYGYTF

J: TRBJ2-7
D: -
V: TRBV6-1
size: -
DNA: TGTGCCAGCAGTAACACTGGGGGGTCCTACGAGCAGTACTTC
CDR3: CASSNTGGSYEQYF

J: TRBJ2-7
D: TRBD2
V: TRBV2
size: -
DNA: TGTGCCAGCACTCTAATAGCGGGAAGATTATCGGAGCAGTACTTC
CDR3: CASTLIAGRLSEQYF